This TCR beta chain was documented in a study of T cells in Graves' hyperthyroidism and ophthalmopathy. General study points: Expanded thyroid clonotypes (above 0.001) were mostly also found in blood.

In its sample, this clonotype was seen many times. Its antigen is not known. RNA transcripts gave rise to amplified TCR beta CDR3 regions. The HTBI primer set served for first-round RT-PCR of the TCR CDR3. Each CDR3 protein is one row after TCRdb ran MiXCR on the multiplex PCR reads. The sample contains around 340,000 distinct CDR3 sequences, about 15% of which appear only once. The CDR3 is 16 amino acids. V dropped 5 bases and J dropped 3; count of bases not matched to a gene: 11. Germline lookup yields CDR1 SGHDN and CDR2 FVKESK. The TCR originated in a woman in her 30s with Graves' hyperthyroidism. This chain uses TRBV14 with TRBJ1-2; 8 nucleotides line up with TRBD1. Sequenced: blood. CDR3 in DNA: TGTGCCAGCAGCGGTGACAGGGGTATCCGCGACTATGGCTACACCTTC. Translation gives CASSGDRGIRDYGYTF.